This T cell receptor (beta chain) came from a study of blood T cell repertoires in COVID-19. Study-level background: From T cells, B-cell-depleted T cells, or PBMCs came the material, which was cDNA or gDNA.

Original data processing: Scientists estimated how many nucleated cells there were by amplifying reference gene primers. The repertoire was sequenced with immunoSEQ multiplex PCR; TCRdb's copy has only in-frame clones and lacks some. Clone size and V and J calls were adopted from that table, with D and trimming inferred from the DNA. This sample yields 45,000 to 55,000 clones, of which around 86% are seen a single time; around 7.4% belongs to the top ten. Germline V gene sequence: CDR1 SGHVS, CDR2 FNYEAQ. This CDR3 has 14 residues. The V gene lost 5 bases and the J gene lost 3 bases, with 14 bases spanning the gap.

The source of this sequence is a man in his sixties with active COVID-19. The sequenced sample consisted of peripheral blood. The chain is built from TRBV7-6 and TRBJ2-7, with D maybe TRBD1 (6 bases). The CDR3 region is CASSPNRDNYEQYF. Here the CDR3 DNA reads TGTGCCAGCAGCCCCAACCGGGACAACTACGAGCAGTACTTC.